Below are 11 T cell receptor beta chains sequenced from a single sample in a study of shared clonotypes between healthy human individuals. Produced via immunoSEQ multiplex PCR; TCRdb's table is partial and in-frame only. The data contain about 1 million clones, 70% to 80% of them singletons. The sequenced sample consisted of memory CD4+ T cells from PBMCs. Specified subset: CD45RA-negative fraction. The receptors shown here come from a man between 18 and 29 years old in good health. Some clones in this sample may be carry-over from other donors' samples.

This clone was observed once. V and J are TRBV6-6 and TRBJ2-2; 9 positions agree with TRBD1. The CDR3 contains 15 residues. V dropped 0 bases and J dropped 7; count of bases not matched to a gene: 3. Germline lookup yields CDR1 MNHNY and CDR2 SVGAGI (reference sequence). The CDR3 DNA follows: TGTGCCAGCAGTTACTCTACAGGGGGCAGCGGGGAGCTGTTTTTT. Its translation: CASSYSTGGSGELFF.

The V and J genes are TRBV7-2 and TRBJ2-7; tentatively, D is TRBD1 or TRBD2 (5 bases each). The CDR3 length is 15 residues. V was pared by 5 bases and J by 3 bases, with 17 bases between. CDR1 is SGHTA and CDR2 is FQGNSA in the germline V gene. Here the CDR3 reads CASSHSGTEVYEQYF. As DNA, the CDR3 is TGTGCCAGCAGCCATTCCGGGACGGAAGTCTACGAGCAGTACTTC.

This clone was observed once. The chain couples TRBV5-1 to TRBJ2-2; TRBD2 aligns across 11 bases. This CDR3 is built from 16 residues. CDR1 and CDR2 from the germline V gene are SGHRS and YFSETQ. The junction had 6 bases not matched to a gene; V was cut back by 2 bases and J by 6 bases. CDR3 in amino acids: CASSFLAGGGAGELFF. CDR3 coding DNA: TGCGCCAGCAGCTTTCTAGCGGGAGGAGGGGCCGGGGAGCTGTTTTTT. The whole variable domain, filled in from reference TRBV5-1 and TRBJ2-2, reads KAGVTQTPRYLIKTRGQQVTLSCSPISGHRSVSWYQQTPGQGLQFLFEYFSETQRNKGNFPGRFSGRQFSNSRSEMNVSTLELGDSALYLCASSFLAGGGAGELFFGEGSRLTVL.

The rearrangement joins TRBV5-1 to TRBJ1-5, with TRBD1 identical over 12 bases. The length of the CDR3 is 16 residues. V lost 6 bases to trimming and J lost 7 bases; unmatched junction nucleotides: 11. CDR1 is SGHRS and CDR2 is YFSETQ in the germline V gene. As DNA, the CDR3 is TGCGCCAGCACCTTAAGGGACAGGGGGCAGGAGCAGCCCCAGCATTTT. This codes for CASTLRDRGQEQPQHF.

The V gene is TRBV30, the J gene TRBJ1-4; 7 positions match TRBD1. The CDR3 length is 15 residues. The V and J ends lost 5 bases and 2 bases, in that order; junction bases with no gene match: 8. CDR1 and CDR2 from the germline V gene are GTSNPN and SVGIG (reference sequence). The CDR3 nucleotides read TGTGCCTGGCAGACAGGGTGGGCGACTAATGAAAAACTGTTTTTT. Translation: CAWQTGWATNEKLFF.

This clone was counted many times. J is TRBJ1-5 and V is TRBV5-8; 9 bases match TRBD1. Losses at the gene ends were 3 bases for V and 3 bases for J; bases not matched to a gene: 4. This CDR3 has 15 residues. Per germline, CDR1 SGHTS and CDR2 YDEGEE. CDR3 in DNA: TGTGCCAGCAGCTCGGGACAGGGTTTCAATCAGCCCCAGCATTTT. Protein: CASSSGQGFNQPQHF. The whole variable domain, filled in from reference TRBV5-8 and TRBJ1-5, reads EAGVTQSPTHLIKTRGQQATLRCSPISGHTSVYWYQQALGLGLQFLLWYDEGEERNRGNFPPRFSGRQFPNYSSELNVNALELEDSALYLCASSSGQGFNQPQHFGDGTRLSIL.

The chain is built from TRBV27 and TRBJ2-7, with D possibly matching TRBD1 (6 bases). Germline V lookup: CDR1 MNHEY, CDR2 SMNVEV (reference sequence). V was shortened by 8 bases and J by 7 bases, with 18 bases between the two germline ends. The CDR3 covers 13 residues. CDR3 region: CASGGRGFREQYF. DNA of the CDR3: TGTGCCAGCGGGGGCCGTGGATTTAGGGAGCAGTACTTC.

The chain employs TRBV7-6 and TRBJ2-3; 14 nucleotides align to TRBD2. The CDR3 is 15 amino acids. Germline-derived CDR1 and CDR2 are SGHVS and FNYEAQ. Trimming removed 0 bases from V and 9 bases from J; junction bases left unmatched: 2. This CDR3 reads CASSLAGTSGSTQYF. The CDR3 DNA sequence: TGTGCCAGCAGCTTAGCCGGGACTAGCGGGAGCACGCAGTATTTT.

This clone occurred a few times. The chain is built from TRBV27 and TRBJ2-1; 8 bases fit TRBD2. Germline assignment: CDR1 MNHEY and CDR2 SMNVEV (reference sequence). Trimming cost V 6 bases and J 2 bases; bases outside gene matches: 9. The CDR3 is made up of 16 amino acids. CDR3 sequence (DNA): TGTGCCAGCAGACCCCCGGGACTAGTAACCTACAATGAGCAGTTCTTC. Amino acids: CASRPPGLVTYNEQFF.

This clone was detected only a few times. The chain has TRBV5-3 and TRBJ2-1; no firm D call. TRBV5-3 belongs to the ORF category, with a function that is uncertain. Trimming took off 0 bases at V and 3 bases at J, with 13 bases between the two ends. The CDR3 loop spans 16 amino acids. CDR3 sequence: CARSLARCSNYNEQFF. For the CDR3, the DNA is TGTGCCAGAAGCTTGGCCAGGTGCAGCAACTACAATGAGCAGTTCTTC.

V usage is TRBV6-4 and J usage is TRBJ2-3; tentative D call: TRBD2 (6 bases). Germline V gene lookup returns CDR1 MRHNA and CDR2 SNTAGT. V lost 6 bases and J lost 2, with 12 bases in between. The CDR3 totals 14 residues. The CDR3 reads CASSSAGHTDTQYF. The CDR3 region has the DNA TGTGCCAGCAGCTCCGCGGGGCACACAGATACGCAGTATTTT.